The 30 T cell receptor beta chains below all came from one sample that was sequenced in a study of T cell responses to AZD1222 COVID-19 vaccine. Here immunoSEQ multiplex PCR was the method, and the copy in TCRdb shows in-frame clones only, minus some. The table has 70,000 or so clones, over 60% seen once. The starting material was peripheral blood, obtained on day 0 of AZD1222 vaccination. These receptors were obtained from an adult in good health.

The chain joins TRBV5-6 to TRBJ2-7; 8 bases align to TRBD2. V shed 0 bases and J 11 bases; nucleotides not matched to a gene: 10. Germline V gives CDR1 SGHDT, CDR2 YYEEEE. CDR3 length: 14 residues. Written as DNA, the CDR3 is TGTGCCAGCAGCTTGGAAGCGACTAGCGTCTCCGAGTACTTC. This translates into CASSLEATSVSEYF.

This clone has only a few counts. This sequence joins TRBV19 and TRBJ2-5; 10 bases match TRBD2. Trimming at V came to 3 bases and at J to 5 bases, leaving 15 bases not matched to a gene. The CDR3 consists of 18 residues. The germline gives CDR1 LNHDA, CDR2 SQIVND (reference sequence). The CDR3, as DNA: TGTGCCAGTAGTATGGGTAGCGGGGGGCCCCAGAAGCGGGAGACCCAGTACTTC. It is translated as CASSMGSGGPQKRETQYF.

The chain is built from TRBV10-3 and TRBJ2-3; TRBD1 matches at 12 bases. The CDR3 has 15 amino acids. Trimming removed 3 bases from V and 7 bases from J; junction bases left unmatched: 5. Germline CDR1 reads ENHRY; CDR2 reads SYGVKD. DNA of the CDR3: TGTGCCATCAGTGAAGGGGGACAGGGGGCGCATACGCAGTATTTT. It codes for CAISEGGQGAHTQYF.

This clone was found once. The genes are TRBV11-1 and TRBJ1-2; no clear D. Per the germline V gene, CDR1 is SGHAT and CDR2 is FQDESV (reference sequence). V was clipped by 5 bases and J by 0 bases, with 13 bases between them. The length of the CDR3 is 15 residues. This CDR3 reads CASSPGQPSNYGYTF. The CDR3 DNA is TGTGCCAGCAGCCCAGGCCAGCCTTCTAACTATGGCTACACCTTC. The full variable domain, in which reference TRBV11-1 and TRBJ1-2 provide the parts outside the CDR3, is EAEVAQSPRYKITEKSQAVAFWCDPISGHATLYWYRQILGQGPELLVQFQDESVVDDSQLPKDRFSAERLKGVDSTLKIQPAELGDSAMYLCASSPGQPSNYGYTFGSGTRLTVV.

As regards this clone: One end of the junction does not line up with germline, which may come from a read error. The chain joins TRBV5-1 to TRBJ2-1; TRBD1 might be the D (7 bases). The CDR3 is made up of 12 amino acids. Germline CDR1 and CDR2: SGHRS and YFSETQ. In DNA, the CDR3 is TGCGCCAGCAGCCCTCTCGGCGGGACAGAACTCTTC. Residues: CASSPLGGTELF.

There are a few counts of this clone. The rearrangement uses TRBV7-8 and TRBJ2-1, with D maybe TRBD1 (5 bases). The germline gives CDR1 SGHVS, CDR2 FQNEAQ. The CDR3 has 15 residues. The V end lost 5 bases, the J end lost 9 bases, and 20 bases lay between the germline ends. CDR3 residues: CASSQRESGNSEQFF. DNA for the CDR3: TGTGCCAGCAGCCAAAGGGAATCAGGGAATAGTGAGCAGTTCTTC.

The chain employs TRBV19 and TRBJ2-7; D remains ambiguous. Trimming cost V 4 bases and J 3 bases, with 16 bases left between them. This CDR3 spans 15 amino acids. Germline V gene sequence: CDR1 LNHDA, CDR2 SQIVND (reference sequence). CDR3 DNA sequence: TGTGCCAGTAGTAGCCCCATAGGAGCTAGCTACGAGCAGTACTTC. Residues: CASSSPIGASYEQYF.

The V gene is TRBV19, the J gene TRBJ1-5; 9 positions match TRBD1. J lost 5 bases, V lost 8 bases, and 4 bases had no gene match. The CDR3 consists of 13 residues. Per the germline V gene, CDR1 is LNHDA and CDR2 is SQIVND (reference sequence). CDR3 coding DNA: TGTGCCAGTGGACAGGGGCATTATCAGCCCCAGCATTTT. Translated: CASGQGHYQPQHF. The full variable domain, in which reference TRBV19 and TRBJ1-5 provide the parts outside the CDR3, is DGGITQSPKYLFRKEGQNVTLSCEQNLNHDAMYWYRQDPGQGLRLIYYSQIVNDFQKGDIAEGYSVSREKKESFPLTVTSAQKNPTAFYLCASGQGHYQPQHFGDGTRLSIL.

The gene calls are TRBV19 and TRBJ2-7; no reliable D call. The V gene's germline CDR1 is LNHDA and CDR2 SQIVND (reference sequence). This CDR3 has 14 residues. Trimming shortened V by 3 bases and J by 3 bases, and 12 bases separated the two germline ends. DNA for the CDR3: TGTGCCAGTAGTATGGACCATGGAATCTACGAGCAGTACTTC. Translating it yields CASSMDHGIYEQYF.

The V call is TRBV13, the J call TRBJ1-1; a weak D match, TRBD1 (5 bases). The V and J ends lost 0 bases and 1 base respectively, with 18 bases between them. The germline gives CDR1 PRHDT, CDR2 FYEKMQ (reference sequence). CDR3 length equals 18 residues. CDR3 region: CASSLGRFARGSNTEAFF. For the CDR3, the DNA is TGTGCCAGCAGCTTAGGCCGGTTCGCGAGGGGATCGAACACTGAAGCTTTCTTT.

The V gene is TRBV11-2, the J gene TRBJ1-4; 10 bases fit TRBD1. Germline assignment: CDR1 SGHAT and CDR2 FQNNGV. The V gene end was trimmed by 0 bases and the J gene end by 10 bases; junction bases not matched to a gene: 8. This CDR3 is 16 amino acids long. The CDR3 nucleotides read TGTGCCAGCAGCTTAGACCCAGACAGGGGGCACGGAAAACTGTTTTTT. Protein: CASSLDPDRGHGKLFF.

The chain is built from TRBV5-1 and TRBJ2-2, with D uncertain. The CDR3 runs to 14 residues. Germline loops: CDR1 SGHRS, CDR2 YFSETQ. Trimming shortened V by 0 bases and J by 5 bases, and 8 bases separated the two germline ends. The DNA for the CDR3 is TGCGCCAGCAGCTTGGAGGGTGGGACCGGGGAGCTGTTTTTT. Its translation is CASSLEGGTGELFF. The complete variable domain, with remaining parts taken from reference TRBV5-1 and TRBJ2-2, reads KAGVTQTPRYLIKTRGQQVTLSCSPISGHRSVSWYQQTPGQGLQFLFEYFSETQRNKGNFPGRFSGRQFSNSRSEMNVSTLELGDSALYLCASSLEGGTGELFFGEGSRLTVL.

V gene TRBV24-1 combines with J gene TRBJ1-1; a possible D gene is TRBD1 (6 bases). Trimming took 6 bases from V and 1 from J, leaving 11 bases between them. The CDR3 has 14 residues. Germline V CDR1 and CDR2: KGHDR, SFDVKD. The CDR3 protein is CATSQGTANTEAFF. The CDR3, as DNA: TGTGCCACCAGTCAGGGGACGGCGAACACTGAAGCTTTCTTT.

This clone was seen a handful of times. The gene calls are TRBV5-3 and TRBJ1-2; 9 bases fit TRBD1. TRBV5-3 is an ORF, and what it does is uncertain. The trim removed 5 bases at V and 4 bases at J, leaving 12 bases unmatched. The CDR3 is made up of 16 amino acids. CDR3 bases: TGTGCCAGAAGTTACCGGACAGGGGTACTCATCTATGGCTACACCTTC. Its protein is CARSYRTGVLIYGYTF.

V usage is TRBV6-5 and J usage is TRBJ2-3; D might be TRBD2 (6 bases). Germline V lookup: CDR1 MNHEY, CDR2 SVGAGI. V was shortened by 0 bases and J by 5 bases, with 12 bases between the two germline ends. This CDR3 comprises 15 residues. The CDR3 protein is CASSYSGRGIDTQYF. The CDR3 DNA reads as TGTGCCAGCAGTTACTCGGGGCGGGGTATAGATACGCAGTATTTT.

As for this clone: The same CDR3 also results from other DNA sequences found in this sample. CDR3 DNA sequence: TGTGCCAGCAGCTTAGGAGCAGGGGGCTACAATGAGCAGTTCTTC. Residues: CASSLGAGGYNEQFF. The rearrangement uses TRBV7-2 and TRBJ2-1, with 7 bases matching TRBD1. Trimming took 1 base from V and 3 from J; bases not matched to a gene: 3. Germline-derived CDR1 and CDR2 are SGHTA and FQGNSA. The CDR3 spans 15 residues.

This chain joins TRBV9 and TRBJ2-3; tentative D call: TRBD1 (6 bases). The V and J ends lost 0 bases and 3 bases respectively, with 11 bases between them. CDR3 length equals 15 residues. CDR1 and CDR2 from the germline V gene are SGDLS and YYNGEE. CDR3 amino acids: CASSVDGGRTDTQYF. The CDR3 bases are TGTGCCAGCAGCGTAGATGGGGGCAGGACAGATACGCAGTATTTT.

This clone showed up just a few times. Written as DNA, the CDR3 is TGTGCCAGCACCAGGGGCTATCAGCCCCAGCATTTT. The encoded protein is CASTRGYQPQHF. The chain carries TRBV2 and TRBJ1-5; weak D call: TRBD1 (6 bases). In germline, CDR1 is SNHLY, CDR2 FYNNEI. The V end lost 7 bases, the J end lost 5 bases, and 9 bases lay between the germline ends. The CDR3 has 12 amino acids.

The J gene is TRBJ2-2, the V gene TRBV6-4; tentative D call: TRBD2 (6 bases). Germline V gives CDR1 MRHNA, CDR2 SNTAGT. The CDR3 is made up of 15 amino acids. Trimming shortened V by 3 bases and J by 2 bases, and 10 bases separated the two germline ends. This chain's CDR3 is CASSEETSNTGELFF. The CDR3, as DNA: TGTGCCAGCAGTGAGGAGACTAGTAACACCGGGGAGCTGTTTTTT.

The genes are TRBV12-3 or TRBV12-4 and TRBJ2-7, with a possible D match to TRBD1 (5 bases). The CDR3 runs 13 residues. V lost 6 bases, J lost 2 bases, and 11 bases lay in between. The CDR3 DNA follows: TGTGCCAGCAGCTTCGGACAAGCCTACGAGCAGTACTTC. It codes for CASSFGQAYEQYF.

The chain links TRBV15 to TRBJ1-2; 11 bases match TRBD1. The V gene end was trimmed by 2 bases and the J gene end by 8 bases; junction bases not matched to a gene: 10. Germline V CDR1 and CDR2: LNHNV, YYDKDF (reference sequence). This CDR3 comprises 16 residues. The chain's CDR3 is CATSRSLGQGARGYTF. CDR3 DNA: TGTGCCACCAGCAGATCCCTTGGACAGGGGGCAAGAGGCTACACCTTC. Full variable domain (remainder filled in from reference TRBV15 and TRBJ1-2): DAMVIQNPRYQVTQFGKPVTLSCSQTLNHNVMYWYQQKSSQAPKLLFHYYDKDFNNEADTPDNFQSRRPNTSFCFLDIRSPGLGDTAMYLCATSRSLGQGARGYTFGSGTRLTVV.

The chain combines TRBV19 with TRBJ1-1; D is ambiguous. CDR3 length equals 12 residues. The V gene lost 5 bases and the J gene lost 1 base, with 5 bases spanning the gap. Germline V gene sequence: CDR1 LNHDA, CDR2 SQIVND (reference sequence). This chain's CDR3 is CASSYANTEAFF. The CDR3 bases are TGTGCCAGTAGTTATGCGAACACTGAAGCTTTCTTT.

This clone was seen a handful of times. The same CDR3 can be traced to other DNA sequences in this sample. The chain joins TRBV27 to TRBJ2-7; 16 positions match TRBD2. Looked up from germline, CDR1 is MNHEY and CDR2 is SMNVEV (reference sequence). The CDR3 length is 15 residues. The ends lost 4 bases at V and 4 bases at J; junction bases unmatched: 1. The CDR3 sequence is CASSWGLAGGYEQYF. CDR3 DNA: TGTGCCAGCAGTTGGGGACTAGCGGGGGGGTACGAGCAGTACTTC.

The chain links TRBV7-9 to TRBJ1-2; D is perhaps TRBD1 (6 bases). From germline, CDR1 is SEHNR and CDR2 FQNEAQ (reference sequence). V lost 6 bases and J 5 bases, leaving 19 bases between the germline ends. The CDR3 covers 15 residues. CDR3 sequence: CASSPLGAGRYGYTF. As DNA, the CDR3 is TGTGCCAGCAGTCCTTTGGGGGCGGGTCGTTATGGCTACACCTTC.

The V gene is TRBV7-8, the J gene TRBJ2-2; D is possibly TRBD1 or TRBD2 (5 bases each). With 7 bases removed from V and 6 bases from J, the gap between germline ends came to 21 bases. Germline V lookup: CDR1 SGHVS, CDR2 FQNEAQ. This CDR3 is built from 16 residues. This CDR3 reads CASTRGLASISGELFF. CDR3 in DNA: TGTGCCAGCACCCGGGGCCTTGCTAGTATCTCCGGGGAGCTGTTTTTT. Full variable domain (remainder filled in from reference TRBV7-8 and TRBJ2-2): GAGVSQSPRYKVAKRGQDVALRCDPISGHVSLFWYQQALGQGPEFLTYFQNEAQLDKSGLPSDRFFAERPEGSVSTLKIQRTQQEDSAVYLCASTRGLASISGELFFGEGSRLTVL.

CDR3 bases: TGTGCCAGCAACGCGGGGGACTTGGGTTCACCCCTCCACTTT. Its protein product is CASNAGDLGSPLHF. This rearrangement joins TRBV27 to TRBJ1-6, with D possibly TRBD1 on 5 matching bases. This CDR3 comprises 14 residues. V shed 7 bases and J shed 9 bases, with 16 bases lying between them. Germline CDR1 reads MNHEY; CDR2 reads SMNVEV (reference sequence).

This clone is a singleton in its sample. The rearrangement uses TRBV28 and TRBJ1-5, with 9 positions matching TRBD1. Germline CDR1 MDHEN, CDR2 SYDVKM. This CDR3 region has 16 residues. Trimming removed 7 bases from V and 4 bases from J; junction bases left unmatched: 11. The CDR3 DNA sequence: TGTGCCAGCACACTCGCCGGGACAGGGCTAAATCAGCCCCAGCATTTT. Translation gives CASTLAGTGLNQPQHF. The variable domain in full, with the rest retrieved from reference TRBV28 and TRBJ1-5, is DVKVTQSSRYLVKRTGEKVFLECVQDMDHENMFWYRQDPGLGLRLIYFSYDVKMKEKGDIPEGYSVSREKKERFSLILESASTNQTSMYLCASTLAGTGLNQPQHFGDGTRLSIL.

V usage is TRBV5-5 and J usage is TRBJ2-5; weak D call: TRBD2 (6 bases). The germline V and J ends were trimmed by 4 bases and 0 bases, with 13 bases remaining between them. This CDR3 has 15 amino acids. Germline lookup yields CDR1 SGHKS and CDR2 YYEKEE (reference sequence). CDR3 DNA sequence: TGTGCCAGCAGCATGGAGGGACTCTACCAAGAGACCCAGTACTTC. Translated: CASSMEGLYQETQYF. The full variable domain, its missing parts supplied by reference TRBV5-5 and TRBJ2-5, is DAGVTQSPTHLIKTRGQQVTLRCSPISGHKSVSWYQQVLGQGPQFIFQYYEKEERGRGNFPDRFSARQFPNYSSELNVNALLLGDSALYLCASSMEGLYQETQYFGPGTRLLVL.

The chain links TRBV29-1 to TRBJ2-1; tentatively, D is TRBD1 (6 bases). The V gene's germline CDR1 is SQVTM and CDR2 ANQGSEA. The CDR3 consists of 14 residues. V was trimmed by 3 bases and J by 5 bases, leaving 14 bases between them. The CDR3 coding sequence is TGCAGCGTTGACGAGGGACAAACGGACAATGAGCAGTTCTTC. This gives the protein CSVDEGQTDNEQFF.

This clone was counted only a few times. The genes are TRBV2 and TRBJ2-5, with 11 bases that match TRBD2. CDR1 SNHLY and CDR2 FYNNEI come from the germline V gene. V shed 4 bases, J shed 5 bases, and the junction held 6 bases outside the gene matches. This CDR3 is built from 15 residues. As DNA, the CDR3 is TGTGCCAGCAGTGCCGTAGCGGGGGGGCCGGAGACCCAGTACTTC. Protein sequence: CASSAVAGGPETQYF. Complete variable domain (other parts from reference TRBV2 and TRBJ2-5): EPEVTQTPSHQVTQMGQEVILRCVPISNHLYFYWYRQILGQKVEFLVSFYNNEISEKSEIFDDQFSVERPDGSNFTLKIRSTKLEDSAMYFCASSAVAGGPETQYFGPGTRLLVL.